The T cell receptor beta chain described here comes from a study of identical twins. A universal primer binding site was introduced by template switching. The final cDNA contained unique molecular identifiers. A single record per CDR3 protein comes from TCRdb applying MiXCR to the 5' RACE reads. The top ten hold roughly 1.6% of the sample, which has fewer than 800,000 distinct CDR3 sequences, roughly 7.1% seen once. Study-level points and caveats: Models came in too low on out-of-frame TCR alpha sharing in monozygotic twins.

V gave up 7 bases and J gave up 0 bases, with 17 bases separating them. This CDR3 region has 16 residues. Germline V CDR1 and CDR2: SGHRS, YFSETQ. This clonotype was counted ten times or more. Its matching antigen is unknown. Separately, the same data were catalogued under a study of yellow fever vaccine responses in identical twins. That work states: Reports say the vaccine T cell response in twins looked partly convergent and partly personalized.

The chain joins TRBV5-1 to TRBJ2-1; a weak D match, TRBD2 (6 bases). The sequence was obtained from a woman under 30 in good health. Sequencing was carried out using PBMCs. The CDR3 DNA is TGCGCCAGCTCGACGGGAGATACCTACTCCTACAATGAGCAGTTCTTC. Amino acids: CASSTGDTYSYNEQFF.